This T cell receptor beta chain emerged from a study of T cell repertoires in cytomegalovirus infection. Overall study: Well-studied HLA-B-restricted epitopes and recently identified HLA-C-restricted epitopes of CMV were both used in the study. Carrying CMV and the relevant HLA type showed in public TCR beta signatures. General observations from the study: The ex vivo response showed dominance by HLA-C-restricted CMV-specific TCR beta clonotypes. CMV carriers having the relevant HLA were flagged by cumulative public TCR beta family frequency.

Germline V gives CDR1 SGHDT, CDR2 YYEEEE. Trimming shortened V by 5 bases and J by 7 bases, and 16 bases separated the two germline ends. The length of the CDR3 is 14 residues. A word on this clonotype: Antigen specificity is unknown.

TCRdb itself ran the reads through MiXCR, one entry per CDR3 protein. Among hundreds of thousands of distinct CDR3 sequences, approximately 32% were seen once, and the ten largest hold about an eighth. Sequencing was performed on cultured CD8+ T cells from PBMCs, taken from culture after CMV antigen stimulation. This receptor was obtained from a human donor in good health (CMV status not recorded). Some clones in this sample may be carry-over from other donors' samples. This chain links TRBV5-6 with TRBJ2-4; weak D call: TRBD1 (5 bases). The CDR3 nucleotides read TGTGCCAGCAGTGGCGACAGCCGCAGGAACATTCAGTACTTC. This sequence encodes CASSGDSRRNIQYF.